This note documents a single TCR beta chain sequence. The gene names here belong to mouse. Produced via immunoSEQ multiplex PCR; TCRdb's table is partial and in-frame only. The sample consists of about 21,000 clones, approximately 69% of them appearing once. The sample belongs to a study of tissue T cells after allogeneic stem cell transplantation. The sequence derives from a female BALB/c mouse in good health. This line is of MHC haplotype H2-d. Sequenced sample: blood.

The CDR3 sequence is CTCRGGQNTLYF. The CDR3 DNA, read in part, is TGCACCTGCAGGGGGGGTCAAAACACCTTGTAC. This chain links TRBV1 with TRBJ2-4; D may be TRBD1 or TRBD2 (5 bases each). The DNA ends 1 residue before the CDR3 does, and the rest of the CDR3 is filled in from the germline J gene. The V gene lost 6 bases and the J gene lost 1 base, with 5 bases spanning the gap. This CDR3 comprises 12 residues. Germline V gives CDR1 NSQYPW, CDR2 LRSPGD (reference sequence).